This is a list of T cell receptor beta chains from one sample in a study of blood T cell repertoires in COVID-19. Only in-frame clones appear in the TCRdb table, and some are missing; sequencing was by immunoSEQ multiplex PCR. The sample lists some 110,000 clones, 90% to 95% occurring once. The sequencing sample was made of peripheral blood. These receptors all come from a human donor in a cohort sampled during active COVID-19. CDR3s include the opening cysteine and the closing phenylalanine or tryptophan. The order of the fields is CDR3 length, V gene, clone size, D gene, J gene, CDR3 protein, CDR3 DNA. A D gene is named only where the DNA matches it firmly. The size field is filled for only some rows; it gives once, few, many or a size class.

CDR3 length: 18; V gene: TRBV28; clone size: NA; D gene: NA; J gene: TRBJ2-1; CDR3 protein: CASSPTWLREYSYNEQFF; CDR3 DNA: TGTGCCAGCAGTCCCACCTGGTTGAGGGAATACTCCTACAATGAGCAGTTCTTC
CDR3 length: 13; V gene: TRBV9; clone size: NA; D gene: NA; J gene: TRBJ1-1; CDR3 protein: CASSDSQSSQAFF; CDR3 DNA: TGTGCCAGCAGCGACTCACAGTCGTCCCAAGCTTTCTTT
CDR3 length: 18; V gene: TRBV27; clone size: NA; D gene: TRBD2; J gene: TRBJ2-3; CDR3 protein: CASSPRLARTRATDTQYF; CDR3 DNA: TGTGCCAGCAGTCCCCGACTAGCGAGAACGAGGGCCACAGATACGCAGTATTTT
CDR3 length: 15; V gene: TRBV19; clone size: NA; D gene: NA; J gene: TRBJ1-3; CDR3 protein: CASSLLTDSGNTIYF; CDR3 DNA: TGTGCCAGTAGCTTACTTACAGATTCTGGAAACACCATATATTTT
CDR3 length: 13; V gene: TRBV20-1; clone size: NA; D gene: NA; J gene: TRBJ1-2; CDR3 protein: CSASAGGSYGYTF; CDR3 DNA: TGCAGTGCTAGTGCTGGAGGATCCTATGGCTACACCTTC
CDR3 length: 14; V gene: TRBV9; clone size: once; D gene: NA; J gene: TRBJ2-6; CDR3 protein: CASSQGSGANVLTF; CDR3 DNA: TGTGCCAGCAGCCAGGGGTCCGGGGCCAACGTCCTGACTTTC
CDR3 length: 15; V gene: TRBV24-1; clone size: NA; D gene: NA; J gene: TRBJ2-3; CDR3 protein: CATSSGQGHTDTQYF; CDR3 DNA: NA
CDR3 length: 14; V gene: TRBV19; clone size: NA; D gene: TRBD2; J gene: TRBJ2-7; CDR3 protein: CASSTTSGSYEQYF; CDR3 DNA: TGTGCCAGTAGTACGACTAGCGGATCATACGAGCAGTACTTC
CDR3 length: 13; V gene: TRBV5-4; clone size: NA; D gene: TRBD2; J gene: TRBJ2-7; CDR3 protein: CASSFREANEQYF; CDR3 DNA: TGTGCCAGCAGCTTTCGGGAGGCTAACGAGCAGTACTTC
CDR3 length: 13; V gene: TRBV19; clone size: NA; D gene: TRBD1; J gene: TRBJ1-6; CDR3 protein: CASTTGGRSPLHF; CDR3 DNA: TGTGCCAGTACTACAGGGGGCAGGTCACCCCTCCACTTT
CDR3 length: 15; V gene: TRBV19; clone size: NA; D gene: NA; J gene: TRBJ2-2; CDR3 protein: CASSIQGTNTGELFF; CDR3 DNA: TGTGCCAGTAGTATTCAGGGCACGAACACCGGGGAGCTGTTTTTT
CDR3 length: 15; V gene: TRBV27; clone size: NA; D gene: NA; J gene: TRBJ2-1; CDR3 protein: CASSGPLSGYNEQFF; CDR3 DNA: TGTGCCAGCAGTGGTCCCTTGAGCGGGTACAATGAGCAGTTCTTC
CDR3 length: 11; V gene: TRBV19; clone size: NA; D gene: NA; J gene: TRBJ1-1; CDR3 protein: CATYRQPEAFF; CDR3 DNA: TGTGCCACTTACCGACAGCCTGAGGCTTTCTTT
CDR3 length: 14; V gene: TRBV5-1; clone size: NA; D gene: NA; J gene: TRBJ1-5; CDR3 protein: CASSLGGAGQPQHF; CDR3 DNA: TGCGCCAGCAGCCTGGGGGGTGCGGGTCAGCCCCAGCATTTT
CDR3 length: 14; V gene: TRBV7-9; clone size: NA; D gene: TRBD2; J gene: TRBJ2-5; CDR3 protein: CASSRTSGEETQYF; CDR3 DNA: TGTGCCAGCAGCCGGACTAGCGGCGAAGAGACCCAGTACTTC
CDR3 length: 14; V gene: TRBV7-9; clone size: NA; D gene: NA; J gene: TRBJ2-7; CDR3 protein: CASSFSNNPYEQYF; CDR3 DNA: TGTGCCAGCAGCTTTTCCAACAATCCCTACGAGCAGTACTTC
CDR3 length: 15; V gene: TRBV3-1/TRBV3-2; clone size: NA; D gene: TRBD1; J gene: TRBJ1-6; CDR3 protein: CASSQDRQGDLSLHF; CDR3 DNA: TGTGCCAGCAGCCAAGATCGACAGGGCGACCTCTCTCTCCACTTT
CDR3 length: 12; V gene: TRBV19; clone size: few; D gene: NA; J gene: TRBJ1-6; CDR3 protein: CASSYFNSPLHF; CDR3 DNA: TGTGCCAGTAGTTATTTTAATTCACCCCTCCACTTT
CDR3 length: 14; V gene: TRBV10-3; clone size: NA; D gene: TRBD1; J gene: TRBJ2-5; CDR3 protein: CATSQTGIQETQYF; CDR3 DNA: TGTGCCACCAGTCAGACAGGGATCCAAGAGACCCAGTACTTC
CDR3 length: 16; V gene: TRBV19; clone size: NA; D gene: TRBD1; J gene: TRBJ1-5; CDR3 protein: CASSMRGQLQNQPQHF; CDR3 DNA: TGTGCCAGTAGTATGAGGGGACAGCTGCAGAATCAGCCCCAGCATTTT
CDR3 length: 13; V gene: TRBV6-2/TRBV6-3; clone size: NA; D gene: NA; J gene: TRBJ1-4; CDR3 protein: CASSGTENEKLFF; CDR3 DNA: TGTGCCAGCAGCGGGACTGAGAATGAAAAACTGTTTTTT
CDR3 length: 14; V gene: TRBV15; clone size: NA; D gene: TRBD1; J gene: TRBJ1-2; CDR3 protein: CATSMAGGTYGYTF; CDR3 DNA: TGTGCCACCAGCATGGCAGGGGGCACCTATGGCTACACCTTC
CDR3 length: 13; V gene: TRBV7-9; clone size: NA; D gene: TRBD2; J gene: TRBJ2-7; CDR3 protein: CASSPQGLNEQYF; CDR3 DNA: TGTGCCAGCAGTCCTCAGGGACTAAACGAGCAGTACTTC
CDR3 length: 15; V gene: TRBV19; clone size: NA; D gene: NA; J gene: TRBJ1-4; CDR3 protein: CASSRRAPPNEKLFF; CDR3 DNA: TGTGCCAGTAGCCGGAGGGCACCGCCTAATGAAAAACTGTTTTTT
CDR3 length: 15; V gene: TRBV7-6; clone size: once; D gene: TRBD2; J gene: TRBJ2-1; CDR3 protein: CASSLAGGDYNEQFF; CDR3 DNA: TGTGCCAGCAGCTTAGCGGGGGGGGACTACAATGAGCAGTTCTTC
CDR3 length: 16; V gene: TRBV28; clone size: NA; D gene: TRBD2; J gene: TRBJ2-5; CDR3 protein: CASSRLAGAVQETQYF; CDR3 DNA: TGTGCCAGCAGTCGACTAGCGGGAGCGGTTCAGGAGACCCAGTACTTC
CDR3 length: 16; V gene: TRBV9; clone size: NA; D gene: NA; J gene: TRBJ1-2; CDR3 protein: CASSVYPTGTNYGYTF; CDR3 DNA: TGTGCCAGCAGCGTATACCCGACAGGTACTAACTATGGCTACACCTTC
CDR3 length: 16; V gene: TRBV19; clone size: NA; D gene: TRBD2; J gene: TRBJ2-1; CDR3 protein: CASSRTSGVTYNEQFF; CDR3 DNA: TGTGCCAGTAGTAGGACTAGCGGAGTGACCTACAATGAGCAGTTCTTC
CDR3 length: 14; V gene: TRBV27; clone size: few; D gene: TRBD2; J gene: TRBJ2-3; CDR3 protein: CASSLSSGIDTQYF; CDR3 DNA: TGTGCCAGCAGTTTATCCAGCGGGATAGATACGCAGTATTTT
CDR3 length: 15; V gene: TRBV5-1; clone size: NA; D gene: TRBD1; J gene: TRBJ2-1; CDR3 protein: CASRHRTGSENEQFF; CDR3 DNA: TGCGCCAGCCGCCACAGGACAGGGTCGGAAAATGAGCAGTTCTTC
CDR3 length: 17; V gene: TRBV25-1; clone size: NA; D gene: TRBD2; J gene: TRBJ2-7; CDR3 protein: CASSESGTSGYFYEQYF; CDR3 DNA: TGTGCCAGCAGTGAGTCCGGGACTAGCGGCTATTTCTACGAGCAGTACTTC
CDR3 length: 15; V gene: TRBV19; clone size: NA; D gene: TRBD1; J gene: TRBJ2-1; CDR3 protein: CASSLGQVLVNEQFF; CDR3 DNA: TGTGCCAGTAGTCTCGGACAGGTTTTGGTCAATGAGCAGTTCTTC
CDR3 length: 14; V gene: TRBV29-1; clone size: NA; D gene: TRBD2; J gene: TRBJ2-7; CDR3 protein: CSVDGLAGVYEQYF; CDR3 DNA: TGCAGCGTTGATGGCCTAGCGGGGGTCTACGAGCAGTACTTC
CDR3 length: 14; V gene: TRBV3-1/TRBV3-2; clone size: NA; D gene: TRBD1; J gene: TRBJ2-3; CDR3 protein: CASARQGSADTQYF; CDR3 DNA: TGTGCCAGCGCCCGACAGGGTTCAGCAGATACGCAGTATTTT
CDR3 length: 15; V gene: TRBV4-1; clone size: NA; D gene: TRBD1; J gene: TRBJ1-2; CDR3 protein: CASSQDRTGLYGYTF; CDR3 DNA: TGCGCCAGCAGCCAAGATCGGACAGGCCTCTATGGCTACACCTTC
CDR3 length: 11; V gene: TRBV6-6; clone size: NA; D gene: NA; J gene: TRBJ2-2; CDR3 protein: CASNTAGELFF; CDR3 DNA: TGTGCCAGCAACACAGCCGGGGAGCTGTTTTTT
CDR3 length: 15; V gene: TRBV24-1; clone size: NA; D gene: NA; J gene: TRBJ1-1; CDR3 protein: CATSDPGGRDTEAFF; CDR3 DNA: TGTGCCACCAGTGACCCTGGCGGCAGGGACACTGAAGCTTTCTTT
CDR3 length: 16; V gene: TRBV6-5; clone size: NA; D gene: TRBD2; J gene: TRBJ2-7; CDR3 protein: CASSYSGTGGNYEQYF; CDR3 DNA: TGTGCCAGCAGTTACTCCGGGACCGGGGGGAACTACGAGCAGTACTTC
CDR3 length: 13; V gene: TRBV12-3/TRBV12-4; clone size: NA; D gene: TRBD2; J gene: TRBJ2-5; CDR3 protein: CASSLTSAGTQYF; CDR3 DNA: TGTGCCAGCAGTTTGACTAGCGCTGGGACCCAGTACTTC
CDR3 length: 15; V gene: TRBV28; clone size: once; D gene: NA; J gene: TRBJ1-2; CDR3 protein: CASSLFPGANYGYTF; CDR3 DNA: TGTGCCAGCAGTTTATTTCCAGGGGCTAACTATGGCTACACCTTC
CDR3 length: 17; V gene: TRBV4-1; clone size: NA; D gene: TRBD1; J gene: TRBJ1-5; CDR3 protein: CASSQDSTGGNNQPQHF; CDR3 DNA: TGCGCCAGCAGCCAAGATTCGACAGGGGGCAACAATCAGCCCCAGCATTTT
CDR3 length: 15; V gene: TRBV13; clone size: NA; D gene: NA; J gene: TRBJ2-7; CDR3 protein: CASSLRDEGDYEQYF; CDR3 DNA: TGTGCCAGCAGCCTCCGAGACGAGGGGGACTACGAGCAGTACTTC
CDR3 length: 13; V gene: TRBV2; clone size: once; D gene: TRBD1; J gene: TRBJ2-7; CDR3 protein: CASRPDRAYEQYF; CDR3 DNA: TGTGCCAGCAGGCCTGACAGGGCCTACGAGCAGTACTTC
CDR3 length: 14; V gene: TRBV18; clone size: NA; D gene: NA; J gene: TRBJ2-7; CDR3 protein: CASSHPGLPYEQYF; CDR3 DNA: TGTGCCAGCTCACATCCAGGGTTACCCTACGAGCAGTACTTC
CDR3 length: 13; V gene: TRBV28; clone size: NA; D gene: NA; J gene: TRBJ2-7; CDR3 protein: CASSFGGDYEQYF; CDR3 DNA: TGTGCCAGCAGTTTTGGAGGTGACTATGAGCAGTACTTC
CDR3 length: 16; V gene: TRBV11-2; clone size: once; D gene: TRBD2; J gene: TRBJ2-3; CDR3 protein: CASSLEAGVWADTQYF; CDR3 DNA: TGTGCCAGCAGCTTAGAAGCGGGGGTTTGGGCAGATACGCAGTATTTT
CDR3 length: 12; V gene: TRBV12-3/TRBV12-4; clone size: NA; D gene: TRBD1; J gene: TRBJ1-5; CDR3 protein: CASSFGDRDRHF; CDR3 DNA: TGTGCCAGCAGTTTCGGGGACAGGGACCGGCATTTT
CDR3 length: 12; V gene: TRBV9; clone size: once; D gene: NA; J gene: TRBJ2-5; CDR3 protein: CASSVDGETQYF; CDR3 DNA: TGTGCCAGCAGCGTAGACGGGGAGACCCAGTACTTC
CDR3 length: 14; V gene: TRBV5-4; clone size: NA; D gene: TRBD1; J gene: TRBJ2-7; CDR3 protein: CASSLNRGTYEQYF; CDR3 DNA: TGTGCCAGCAGCCTGAACAGGGGTACCTACGAGCAGTACTTC
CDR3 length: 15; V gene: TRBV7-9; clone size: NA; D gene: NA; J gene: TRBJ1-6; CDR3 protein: CASSDALGTHSPLHF; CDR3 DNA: TGTGCCAGCAGCGATGCCCTGGGGACTCATTCACCCCTCCACTTT
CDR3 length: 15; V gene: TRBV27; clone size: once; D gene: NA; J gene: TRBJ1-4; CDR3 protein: CASSLTAATNEKLFF; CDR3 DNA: TGTGCCAGCAGTTTGACAGCAGCAACTAATGAAAAACTGTTTTTT
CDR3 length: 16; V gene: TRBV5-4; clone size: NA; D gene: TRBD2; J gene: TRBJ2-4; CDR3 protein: CASSLRPAGAKNIQYF; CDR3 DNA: TGTGCCAGCAGCTTGCGGCCAGCGGGGGCCAAAAACATTCAGTACTTC
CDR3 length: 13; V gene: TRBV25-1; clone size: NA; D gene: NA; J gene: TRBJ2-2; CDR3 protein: CASSGRGTGELFF; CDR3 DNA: TGTGCCAGCAGTGGCCGGGGCACCGGGGAGCTGTTTTTT
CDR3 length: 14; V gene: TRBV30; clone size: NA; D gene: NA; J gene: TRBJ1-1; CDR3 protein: CAWSVPLIDTEAFF; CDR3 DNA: TGTGCCTGGAGTGTACCACTTATAGACACTGAAGCTTTCTTT